The entry below gives a single T cell receptor (beta chain) sequence along with its context. What it recognizes is unknown. This sample was taken from a study of cytomegalovirus exposure and HLA in healthy donors. Primers for the PCR totalled 60 Vbeta and 13 Jbeta. Generated by immunoSEQ multiplex PCR, the TCRdb table keeps only in-frame clones and is missing some. The data contain about 190,000 clones, roughly 87% of them singletons. Study findings and constraints: A further, later analysis showed that HLA-associated TCR beta chains (compared with equally common others) were more clonally expanded. According to reports, the classifier identified cytomegalovirus status with high specificity and sensitivity. The study recorded 150 to 200 TCR beta chains that were cytomegalovirus-associated.

The V gene end was trimmed by 4 bases and the J gene end by 8 bases; junction bases not matched to a gene: 6. The CDR3 is 14 amino acids. Per the germline V gene, CDR1 is MNHNS and CDR2 is SASEGT. Sequencing input: PBMCs. This sequence was found in a boy aged 2 to 10 in good health and CMV-seronegative. V gene TRBV6-1 combines with J gene TRBJ1-1; TRBD1 matches 11 bases. The CDR3 region is CASSARDRGTEAFF. Written as DNA, the CDR3 is TGTGCCAGCAGTGCACGGGACAGGGGGACAGAAGCTTTCTTT.